These T cell receptor beta chains were read from a single sample in a study of blood T cells in healthy people across ages. TCRdb recomputed calls from the 5' RACE reads with MiXCR, one row per CDR3 protein. The sample holds 1.5 million to 2 million distinct CDR3 sequences, 30% to 40% seen once. The sequencing input was blood. These receptors were collected from a woman in her twenties or thirties in good health. CDR3s include the opening cysteine and the closing phenylalanine or tryptophan. D genes are given only for firm matches.

D,V,CDR3
-,TRBV28,CASSTSGVGNEAFF
TRBD2,TRBV5-1,CASSLRGGLAGSHEQFF
TRBD2,TRBV10-3,CAMAGTSGSYEQYF
TRBD1,TRBV15,CATSMHRGNTEAFF
TRBD1,TRBV20-1,CSATGQGAFNYGYTF
TRBD1,TRBV15,CATSREGDRADGYTF
TRBD2,TRBV2,CASSVTVSGRSTDTQYF
-,TRBV30,CAWSVISYGYTF
TRBD2,TRBV20-1,CSARDPAGGREQYF
-,TRBV3-1,CASSQDAGRENTEAFF
TRBD1,TRBV13,CASSSRTGPTDTQYF
-,TRBV6-2/TRBV6-3,CASGYVESTVDEKLFF
TRBD2,TRBV7-8,CASSSLLGAGGQETQYF
TRBD2,TRBV28,CASSPSGTSGLTGELFF
-,TRBV7-9,CASSPYPVLGNIQYF
-,TRBV10-3,CAIGQSTDTQYF
-,TRBV3-1,CASSPTGQKIYNEQFF
TRBD2,TRBV7-9,CASSLGSRGNYNEQYF
-,TRBV7-9,CASSLDFGYNEQFF
-,TRBV9,CASSVAVSEETQYF
TRBD2,TRBV20-1,CSARDLASGSCNEQFF
-,TRBV12-3/TRBV12-4,CASSFRTDQPQHF
TRBD1,TRBV6-5,CASRMDRATEAFF
-,TRBV5-1,CASSFFPGQETQYF
-,TRBV3-1,CASNPFGAGDEQFF
TRBD2,TRBV28,CASSLSGTSSSDTQYF
TRBD1,TRBV3-1,CASSQGSGQSYNEQFF
TRBD1,TRBV6-2/TRBV6-3,CASTAQGAGTEAFF
TRBD2,TRBV7-2,CASSRSGRGTQYF
-,TRBV10-3,CAISSGTQETQYF
-,TRBV30,CAWSEGGGGYTF
TRBD2,TRBV20-1,CSASGRTSYEQYF
-,TRBV20-1,CSASAGLGEKLFF
-,TRBV7-3,CASSPAGAGETQYF
TRBD1,TRBV27,CASSFYRGDTEAFF
-,TRBV10-1,CASSEGWGQPQHF
TRBD2,TRBV20-1,CSARQLAGVSNEQFF
TRBD2,TRBV20-1,CSALILGTSANQETQYF
TRBD2,TRBV5-6,CASSPGTSGGSPLSYEQYF
-,TRBV4-1,CASSQGQGRSRVGYGYTF
-,TRBV24-1,CATSDPALNTGELFF
TRBD1,TRBV6-6,CASSPDRVLSYEQYF
-,TRBV5-1,CASSLNVQRGYEQYF
-,TRBV6-6,CASQTSNQPQHF
-,TRBV6-1,CASSEAQGRRETQYF
-,TRBV6-5,CASSTRGEQFF
TRBD2,TRBV7-2,CASSYSPGGAYEQFF
-,TRBV20-1,CSARDMDEQYF
-,TRBV20-1,CSAQPRGSNQPQHF
TRBD1,TRBV10-3,CAIGQGEEELFF
-,TRBV29-1,CSVEEPRQTYGYTF
-,TRBV20-1,CSARGIGLVYEQFF
-,TRBV2,CASSGTDSYEQYF